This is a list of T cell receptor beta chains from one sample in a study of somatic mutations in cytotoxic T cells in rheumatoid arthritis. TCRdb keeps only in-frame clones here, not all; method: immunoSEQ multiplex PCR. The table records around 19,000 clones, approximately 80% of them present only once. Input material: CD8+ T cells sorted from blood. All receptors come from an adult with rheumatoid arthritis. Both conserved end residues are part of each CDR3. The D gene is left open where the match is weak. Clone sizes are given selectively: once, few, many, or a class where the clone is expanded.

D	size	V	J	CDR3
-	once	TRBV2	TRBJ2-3	CASPAGTAQDTQYF
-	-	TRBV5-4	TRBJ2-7	CASSLVGGGPSYEQYF
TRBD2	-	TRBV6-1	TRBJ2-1	CASSGGLVSYNEQFF
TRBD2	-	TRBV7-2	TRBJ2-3	CASSLVPSGPTDTQYF
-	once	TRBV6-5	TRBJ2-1	CASSYSRGPYNEQFF
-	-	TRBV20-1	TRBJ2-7	CSAFDSYEQYF
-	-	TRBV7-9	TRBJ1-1	CASSLGGGNTEAFF
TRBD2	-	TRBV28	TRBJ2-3	CASSLGGADTQYF
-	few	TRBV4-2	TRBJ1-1	CASSQDVEAFF
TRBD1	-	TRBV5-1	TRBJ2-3	CASSLVEGTGALTDTQYF
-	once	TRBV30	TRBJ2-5	CAWSPAKETQYF
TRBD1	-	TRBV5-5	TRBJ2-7	CASSPGTVKYEQYF
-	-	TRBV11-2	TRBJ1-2	CASIDDRPYGYTF
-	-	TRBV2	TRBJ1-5	CASSVWVESNQPQHF
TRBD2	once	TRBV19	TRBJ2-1	CASSIVGLAGNEQFF
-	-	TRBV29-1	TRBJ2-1	CSVGLHNEQFF
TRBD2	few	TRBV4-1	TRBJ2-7	CASSPAPGLAYYEQYF
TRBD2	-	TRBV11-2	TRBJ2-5	CASSLAGGEETQYF
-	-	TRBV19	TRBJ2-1	CASSISLDSYNEQFF
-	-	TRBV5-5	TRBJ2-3	CASSLDTQYF
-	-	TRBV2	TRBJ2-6	CASSTLSSGANVLTF
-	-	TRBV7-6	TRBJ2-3	CASSLEYSDTQYF
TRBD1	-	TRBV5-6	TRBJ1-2	CASTWDRPIHGYTF
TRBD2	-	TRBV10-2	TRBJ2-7	CASSDWTSGIYEQYF
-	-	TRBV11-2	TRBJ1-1	CASSLGRAMNTEAFF
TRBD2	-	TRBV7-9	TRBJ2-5	CASSLGLAGEQYF
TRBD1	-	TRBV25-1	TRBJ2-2	CASSSPGQVNTGELFF
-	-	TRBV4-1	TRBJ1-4	CASRNPGSNEKLFF
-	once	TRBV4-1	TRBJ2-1	CASSQDLTGAGVF
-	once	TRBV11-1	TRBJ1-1	CASSLSRATPEAFF
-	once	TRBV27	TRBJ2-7	CASSLGHGGPYEQYF
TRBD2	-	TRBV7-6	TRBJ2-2	CASSPEERETGELFF
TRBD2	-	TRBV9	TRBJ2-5	CASSVEGGGNQETQYF
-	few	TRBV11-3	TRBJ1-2	CASSARRGYGYTF
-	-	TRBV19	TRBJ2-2	CASRAGVETGELFF
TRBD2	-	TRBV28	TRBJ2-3	CAILGTSGDTQYF
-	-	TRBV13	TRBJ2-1	CASSFTNEQFF
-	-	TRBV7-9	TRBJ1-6	CASSLGGNSPLHF
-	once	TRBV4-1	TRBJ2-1	CASSQDYNEQFF
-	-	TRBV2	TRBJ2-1	CASSEQINEQFF
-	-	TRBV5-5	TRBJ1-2	CASSFPEQPSYGYTF
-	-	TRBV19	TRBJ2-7	CASSPAHSSISYEQYF
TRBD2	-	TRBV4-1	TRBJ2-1	CASSYSGGGNEQFF
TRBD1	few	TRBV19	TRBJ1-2	CAIHDREGYGYTF
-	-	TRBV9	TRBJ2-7	CASSRDGDPSYEQYF
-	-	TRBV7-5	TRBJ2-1	CARRTCVRSLNEQFF
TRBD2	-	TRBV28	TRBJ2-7	CASSPPGTSGGTYEQYF
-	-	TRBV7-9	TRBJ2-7	CASSPEGTTYEQYF
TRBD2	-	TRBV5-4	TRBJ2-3	CASSLEEIGLAGDTQYF
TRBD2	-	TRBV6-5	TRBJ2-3	CASSYSRGGADTQYF
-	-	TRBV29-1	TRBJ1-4	CSVAGGDNPTNEKLFF